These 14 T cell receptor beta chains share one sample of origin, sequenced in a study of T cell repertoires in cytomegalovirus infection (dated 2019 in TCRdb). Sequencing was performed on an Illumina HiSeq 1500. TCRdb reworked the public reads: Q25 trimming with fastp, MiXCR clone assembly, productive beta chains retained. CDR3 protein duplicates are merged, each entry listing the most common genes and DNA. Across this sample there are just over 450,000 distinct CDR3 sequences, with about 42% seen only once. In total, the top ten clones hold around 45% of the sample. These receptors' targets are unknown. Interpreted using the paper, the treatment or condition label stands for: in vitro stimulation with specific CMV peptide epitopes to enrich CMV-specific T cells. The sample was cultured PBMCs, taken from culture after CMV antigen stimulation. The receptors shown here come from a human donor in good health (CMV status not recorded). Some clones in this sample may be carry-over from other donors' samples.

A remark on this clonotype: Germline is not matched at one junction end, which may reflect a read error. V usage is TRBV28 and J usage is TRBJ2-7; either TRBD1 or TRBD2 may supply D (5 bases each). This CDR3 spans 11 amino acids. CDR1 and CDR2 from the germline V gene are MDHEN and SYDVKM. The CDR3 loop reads CASSHRDPQPF. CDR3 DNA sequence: TGTGCCAGCAGTCACCGGGACCCCCAACCCTTC. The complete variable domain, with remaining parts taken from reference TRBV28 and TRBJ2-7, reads DVKVTQSSRYLVKRTGEKVFLECVQDMDHENMFWYRQDPGLGLRLIYFSYDVKMKEKGDIPEGYSVSREKKERFSLILESASTNQTSMYLCASSHRDPQPFGPGTRLTVT.

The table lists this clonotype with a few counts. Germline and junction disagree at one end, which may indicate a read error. CDR3 residues: CASTLTETQYF. The CDR3 DNA follows: TGTGCCAGCACCTTAACAGAGACCCAGTACTTC. The chain carries TRBV7-9 and TRBJ2-5; no reliable D call. Germline V CDR1 and CDR2: SEHNR, FQNEAQ (reference sequence). CDR3 length: 11 amino acids.

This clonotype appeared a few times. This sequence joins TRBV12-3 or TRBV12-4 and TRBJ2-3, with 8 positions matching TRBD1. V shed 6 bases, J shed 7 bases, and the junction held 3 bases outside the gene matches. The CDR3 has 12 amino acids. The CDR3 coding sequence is TGTGCCAGCAGACAGGGGGGTTATACGCAGTATTTT. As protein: CASRQGGYTQYF.

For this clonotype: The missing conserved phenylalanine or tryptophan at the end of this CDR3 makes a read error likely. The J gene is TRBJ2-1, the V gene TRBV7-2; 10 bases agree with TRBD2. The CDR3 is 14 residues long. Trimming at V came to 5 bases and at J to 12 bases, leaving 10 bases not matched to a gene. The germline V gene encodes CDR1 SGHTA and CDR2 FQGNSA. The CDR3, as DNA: TGTGCCAGCAGCCCGTCACTAGCGGGGTCAGGGCAGTTCTTA. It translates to CASSPSLAGSGQFL.

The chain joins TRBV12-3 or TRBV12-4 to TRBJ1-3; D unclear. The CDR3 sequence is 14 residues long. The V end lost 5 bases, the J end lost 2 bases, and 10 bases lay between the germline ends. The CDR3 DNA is TGTGCCAGCAGTCTCGGGATGCCTGGAAACACCATATATTTT. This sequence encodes CASSLGMPGNTIYF.

CDR3 loop: CASSMGWAGELFF. For the CDR3, the DNA is TGTGCCAGTAGTATGGGTTGGGCCGGGGAGCTGTTTTTT. The chain uses TRBV19 and TRBJ2-2; D is unclear. The germline CDR1 and CDR2 sequences are LNHDA and SQIVND (reference sequence). The CDR3 length is 13 residues. The V gene lost 3 bases and the J gene lost 6 bases, with 8 bases spanning the gap.

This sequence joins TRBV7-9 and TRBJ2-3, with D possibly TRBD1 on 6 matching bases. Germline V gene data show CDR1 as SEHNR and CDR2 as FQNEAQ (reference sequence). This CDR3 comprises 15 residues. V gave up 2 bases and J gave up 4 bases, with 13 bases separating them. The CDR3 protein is CASSLFTGSPDTQYF. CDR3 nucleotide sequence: TGTGCCAGCAGCTTATTCACAGGGAGTCCAGATACGCAGTATTTT.

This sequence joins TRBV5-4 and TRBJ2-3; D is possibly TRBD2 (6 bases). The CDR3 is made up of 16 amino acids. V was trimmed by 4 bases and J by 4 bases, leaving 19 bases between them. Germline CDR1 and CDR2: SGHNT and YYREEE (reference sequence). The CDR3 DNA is TGTGCCAGCAGCCCGTACTACGGGAGTGGAGCAGATACGCAGTATTTT. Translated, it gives CASSPYYGSGADTQYF.

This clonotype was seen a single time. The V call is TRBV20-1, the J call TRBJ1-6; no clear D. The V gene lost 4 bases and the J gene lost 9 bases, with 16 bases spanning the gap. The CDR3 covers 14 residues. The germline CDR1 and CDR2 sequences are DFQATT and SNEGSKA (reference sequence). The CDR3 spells CSATNLRGTSPLHF. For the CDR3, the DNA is TGCAGTGCTACAAACCTCCGGGGTACTTCACCCCTCCACTTT.

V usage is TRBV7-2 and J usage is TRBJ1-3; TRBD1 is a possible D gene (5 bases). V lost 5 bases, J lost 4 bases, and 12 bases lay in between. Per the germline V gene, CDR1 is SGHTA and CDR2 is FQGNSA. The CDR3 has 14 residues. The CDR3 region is CASSTAGPGNTIYF. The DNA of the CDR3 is TGTGCCAGCAGCACAGCAGGGCCGGGAAACACCATATATTTT.

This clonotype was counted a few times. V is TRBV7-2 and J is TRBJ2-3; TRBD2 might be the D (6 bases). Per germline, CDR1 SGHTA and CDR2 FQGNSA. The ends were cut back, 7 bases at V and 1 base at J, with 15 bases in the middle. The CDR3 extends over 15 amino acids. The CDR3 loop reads CASKPMGGGTDTQYF. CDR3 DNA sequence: TGTGCCAGCAAACCAATGGGCGGGGGCACAGATACGCAGTATTTT.

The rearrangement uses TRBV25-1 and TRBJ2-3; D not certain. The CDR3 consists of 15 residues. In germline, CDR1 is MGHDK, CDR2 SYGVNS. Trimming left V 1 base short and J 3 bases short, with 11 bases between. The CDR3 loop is CASSESMGGTDTQYF. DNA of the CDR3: TGTGCCAGCAGTGAATCTATGGGTGGTACAGATACGCAGTATTTT.

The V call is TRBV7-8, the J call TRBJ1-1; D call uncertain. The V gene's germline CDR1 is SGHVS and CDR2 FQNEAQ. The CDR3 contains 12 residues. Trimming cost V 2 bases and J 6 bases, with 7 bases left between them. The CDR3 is CASSLSLSEAFF. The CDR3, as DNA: TGTGCCAGCAGCTTATCCTTATCTGAAGCTTTCTTT.

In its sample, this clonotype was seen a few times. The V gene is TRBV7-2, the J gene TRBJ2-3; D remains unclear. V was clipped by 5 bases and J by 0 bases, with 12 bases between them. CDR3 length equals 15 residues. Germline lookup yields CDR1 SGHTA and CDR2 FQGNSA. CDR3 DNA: TGTGCCAGCAGCAATCGACATCCAAGCACAGATACGCAGTATTTT. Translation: CASSNRHPSTDTQYF.